This TCR beta chain was found in a study of PD-L1 blockade in urothelial cancer. Study at large: The patients first took atezolizumab in about 2014, receiving 1,200 mg intravenously every 3 weeks. The authors examined blood 3 weeks (second dose) and 6 weeks after treatment start.

PCRs were each spiked with synthetic TCR analog templates. The data were produced by immunoSEQ multiplex PCR, yet TCRdb's version contains in-frame clones alone and is incomplete. The sample lists 45,000 to 55,000 clones, around 85% seen once, with roughly 1.9% in the top ten. Time point specified: peripheral blood 6 weeks after treatment start. CDR3 size: 15 residues. Germline V gives CDR1 SGHAT, CDR2 FQNNGV. Trimming removed 5 bases at V and 4 bases at J, with 17 bases between. Sequenced here: PBMCs, sampled around atezolizumab (anti-PD-L1) treatment. The chain couples TRBV11-2 to TRBJ1-2; no clear D gene. This sequence was found in a man over 45 with urothelial cancer. The CDR3: CASSIGTEISYGYTF. The CDR3 bases are TGTGCCAGCAGCATCGGAACAGAGATTAGCTATGGCTACACCTTC.